This TCR beta chain was identified during a study of cytomegalovirus exposure and HLA in healthy donors. The study's findings and limits: HLA allele associations emerged for roughly 16,000 TCR beta sequences in a later analysis, at 0.05 false discovery rate.

This CDR3 spans 16 amino acids. Trimming took 4 bases from V and 1 from J; bases not matched to a gene: 11. Per germline, CDR1 SGDLS and CDR2 YYNGEE. PCR was performed using 60 Vbeta and 13 Jbeta primers. Repertoires were generated with immunoSEQ multiplex PCR, while TCRdb's copy carries only in-frame clones and drops some. This sample has some 150,000 clones, with 80% found just once. Details on this clone: Its antigen is unidentified.

Material for sequencing was PBMCs. This receptor was taken from a young man in good health and CMV-seropositive. This chain links TRBV9 with TRBJ2-7, with 7 bases aligning to TRBD1. The CDR3 loop is CASSPFLQGRSYEQYF. The DNA of the CDR3 is TGTGCCAGCAGCCCCTTCCTACAGGGGCGGTCCTACGAGCAGTACTTC.